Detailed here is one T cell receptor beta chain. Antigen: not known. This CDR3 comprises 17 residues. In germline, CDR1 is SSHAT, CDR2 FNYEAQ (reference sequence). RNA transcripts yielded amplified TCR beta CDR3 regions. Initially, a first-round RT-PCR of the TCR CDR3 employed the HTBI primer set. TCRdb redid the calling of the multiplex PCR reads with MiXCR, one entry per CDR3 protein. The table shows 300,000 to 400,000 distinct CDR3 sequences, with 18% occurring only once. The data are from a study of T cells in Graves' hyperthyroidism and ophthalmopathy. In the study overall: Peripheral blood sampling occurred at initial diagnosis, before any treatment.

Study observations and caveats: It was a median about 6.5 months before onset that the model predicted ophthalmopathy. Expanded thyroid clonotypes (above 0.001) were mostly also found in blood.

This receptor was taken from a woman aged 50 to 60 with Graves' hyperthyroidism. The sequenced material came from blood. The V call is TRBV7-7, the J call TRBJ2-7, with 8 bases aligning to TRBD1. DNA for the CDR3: TGTGCTAGCAGCACCCAGAAGTGGACAGGGTTGGGCTACGAGCAGTACGTC. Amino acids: CASSTQKWTGLGYEQYV.